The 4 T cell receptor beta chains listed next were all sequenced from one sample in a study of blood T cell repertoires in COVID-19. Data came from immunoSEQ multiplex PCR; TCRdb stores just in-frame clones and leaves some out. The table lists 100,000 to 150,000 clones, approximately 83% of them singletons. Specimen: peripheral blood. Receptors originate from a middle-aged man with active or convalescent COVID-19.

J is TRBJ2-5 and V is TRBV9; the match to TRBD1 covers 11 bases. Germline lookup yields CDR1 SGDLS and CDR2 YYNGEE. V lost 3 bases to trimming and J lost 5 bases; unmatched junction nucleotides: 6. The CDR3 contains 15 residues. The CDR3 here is CASSARDRGIETQYF. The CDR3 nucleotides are TGTGCCAGCAGCGCCCGGGACAGGGGGATTGAGACCCAGTACTTC.

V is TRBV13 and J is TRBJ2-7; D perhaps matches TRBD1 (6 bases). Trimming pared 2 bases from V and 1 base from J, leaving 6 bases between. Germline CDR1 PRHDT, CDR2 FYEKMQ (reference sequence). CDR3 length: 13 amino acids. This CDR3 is CASSLQGSYEQYF. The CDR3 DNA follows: TGTGCCAGCAGCTTACAGGGGTCCTACGAGCAGTACTTC.

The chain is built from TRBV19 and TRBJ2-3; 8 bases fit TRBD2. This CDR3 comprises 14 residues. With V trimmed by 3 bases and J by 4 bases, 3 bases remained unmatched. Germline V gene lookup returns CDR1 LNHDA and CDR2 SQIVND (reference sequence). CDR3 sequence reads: CASSIPGGADTQYF. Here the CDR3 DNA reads TGTGCCAGTAGTATCCCCGGGGGGGCAGATACGCAGTATTTT.

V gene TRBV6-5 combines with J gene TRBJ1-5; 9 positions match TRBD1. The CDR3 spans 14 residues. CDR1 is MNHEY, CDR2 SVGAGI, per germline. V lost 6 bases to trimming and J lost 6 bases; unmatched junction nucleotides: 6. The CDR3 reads CASRGQGNSQPQHF. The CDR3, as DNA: TGTGCCAGCAGAGGACAGGGGAACAGTCAGCCCCAGCATTTT.